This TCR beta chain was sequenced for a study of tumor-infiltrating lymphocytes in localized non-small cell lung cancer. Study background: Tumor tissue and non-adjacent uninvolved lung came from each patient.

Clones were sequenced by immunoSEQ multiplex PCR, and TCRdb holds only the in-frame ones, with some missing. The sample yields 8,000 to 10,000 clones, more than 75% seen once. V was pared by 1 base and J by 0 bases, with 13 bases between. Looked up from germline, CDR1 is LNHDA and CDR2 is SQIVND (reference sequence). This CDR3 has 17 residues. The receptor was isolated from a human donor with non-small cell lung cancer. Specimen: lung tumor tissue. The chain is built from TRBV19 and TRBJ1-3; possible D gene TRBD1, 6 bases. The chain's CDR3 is CASSIGGQPGSGNTIYF. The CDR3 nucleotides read TGTGCCAGTAGTATAGGCGGACAGCCGGGCTCTGGAAACACCATATATTTT.